These 8 T cell receptor beta chains came from one sample sequenced in a study of T cells in Graves' hyperthyroidism and ophthalmopathy. Using RNA transcripts as the source, TCR beta CDR3 regions were amplified. The TCR CDR3 was amplified in a first-round RT-PCR using the HTBI primer set. TCRdb used MiXCR to reprocess the multiplex PCR reads, holding one entry per CDR3 protein. The data contain about 410,000 distinct CDR3 sequences, approximately 14% of them seen just once; the ten biggest clones take up about 20%. The sample consisted of blood. All receptors derive from a woman under 40 with Graves' ophthalmopathy.

The chain joins TRBV25-1 to TRBJ1-4; D is undetermined. Germline CDR1 MGHDK, CDR2 SYGVNS. This CDR3 comprises 14 residues. V lost 4 bases and J lost 8, with 14 bases in between. CDR3 nucleotides: TGTGCCAGCAGTGGGTGGACGGACTCGGAAAAACTGTTTTTT. Residues: CASSGWTDSEKLFF. Full variable domain (remainder filled in from reference TRBV25-1 and TRBJ1-4): EADIYQTPRYLVIGTGKKITLECSQTMGHDKMYWYQQDPGMELHLIHYSYGVNSTEKGDLSSESTVSRIRTEHFPLTLESARPSHTSQYLCASSGWTDSEKLFFGSGTQLSVL.

This clonotype has at least ten counts. The chain carries TRBV7-9 and TRBJ2-6; D remains unclear. Trimming pared 1 base from V and 3 bases from J, leaving 4 bases between. Per the germline V gene, CDR1 is SEHNR and CDR2 is FQNEAQ (reference sequence). The CDR3 length is 14 residues. The CDR3 nucleotides read TGTGCCAGCAGCTTAGGGCTTGGGGCCAACGTCCTGACTTTC. The encoded protein is CASSLGLGANVLTF.

This clonotype turned up a few times. The J gene is TRBJ1-5, the V gene TRBV6-1, with D maybe TRBD1 (5 bases). V was clipped by 1 base and J by 5 bases, with 9 bases between them. The germline V gene encodes CDR1 MNHNS and CDR2 SASEGT. This CDR3 is 14 amino acids long. The CDR3 is CASSEGGRDQPQHF. In nucleotides, the CDR3 is TGTGCCAGCAGTGAAGGGGGCAGAGATCAGCCCCAGCATTTT.

This clonotype was picked up a small number of times. The chain links TRBV9 to TRBJ2-3, with TRBD2 identical over 13 bases. From germline, CDR1 is SGDLS and CDR2 YYNGEE. This CDR3 is 19 amino acids long. The ends lost 0 bases at V and 2 bases at J; junction bases unmatched: 9. In nucleotides, the CDR3 is TGTGCCAGCAGCGTAGGACTAGCGGGGGGCCCCAACCCCACAGATACGCAGTATTTT. It translates to CASSVGLAGGPNPTDTQYF. The variable domain in full, with the rest retrieved from reference TRBV9 and TRBJ2-3, is DSGVTQTPKHLITATGQRVTLRCSPRSGDLSVYWYQQSLDQGLQFLIQYYNGEERAKGNILERFSAQQFPDLHSELNLSSLELGDSALYFCASSVGLAGGPNPTDTQYFGPGTRLTVL.

In its sample, this clonotype was seen many times. The chain joins TRBV11-2 to TRBJ1-2; D perhaps matches TRBD1 (5 bases). CDR1 is SGHAT, CDR2 FQNNGV, per germline. This CDR3 is built from 14 residues. V was pared by 0 bases and J by 8 bases, with 13 bases between. CDR3 DNA sequence: TGTGCCAGCAGCTTAGAATGGCAGGGTGGCGGCTACACCTTC. Its protein is CASSLEWQGGGYTF.

There are many counts of this clonotype. The CDR3 bases are TGTGCCAGCAGCTTAACGTCCTCTAGCTCCTACAATGAGCAGTTCTTC. Its protein product is CASSLTSSSSYNEQFF. V and J are TRBV7-3 and TRBJ2-1; unclear D gene. Germline V gives CDR1 SGHTA, CDR2 FQGTGA. V shed 0 bases and J shed 0 bases, with 9 bases lying between them. The CDR3 has 16 residues.

This clonotype was counted ten times or more. This chain links TRBV7-8 with TRBJ1-3; D gene unclear. The CDR3 is 17 amino acids. Germline lookup yields CDR1 SGHVS and CDR2 FQNEAQ. Trimming shortened V by 1 base and J by 1 base, and 14 bases separated the two germline ends. CDR3 nucleotides: TGTGCCAGCAGCTTAGATGTAGGGCTGGCTTCTGGAAACACCATATATTTT. Translated: CASSLDVGLASGNTIYF.

The table lists this clonotype with many counts. This chain connects TRBV20-1 to TRBJ2-2, with 7 nucleotides matching TRBD1. The CDR3 sequence is 14 residues long. CDR1 is DFQATT, CDR2 SNEGSKA, per germline (reference sequence). The ends lost 4 bases at V and 5 bases at J; junction bases unmatched: 7. The CDR3 sequence: CSATPGQRTGELFF. The CDR3 bases are TGCAGTGCTACCCCGGGACAGCGGACCGGGGAGCTGTTTTTT.